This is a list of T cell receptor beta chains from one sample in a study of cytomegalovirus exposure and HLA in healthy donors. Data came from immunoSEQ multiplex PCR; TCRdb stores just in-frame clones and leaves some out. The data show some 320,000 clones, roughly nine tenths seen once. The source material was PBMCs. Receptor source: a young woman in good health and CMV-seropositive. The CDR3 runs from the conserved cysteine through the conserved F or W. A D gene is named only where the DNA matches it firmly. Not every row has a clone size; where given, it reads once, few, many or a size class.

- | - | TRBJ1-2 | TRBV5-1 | TGCGCCAGCAGCTTGGATCCGGGACAAGTATATGGCTACACCTTC | CASSLDPGQVYGYTF
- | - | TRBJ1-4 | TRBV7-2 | TGTGCCAGCAGCCGACAGTACGAAAAACTGTTTTTT | CASSRQYEKLFF
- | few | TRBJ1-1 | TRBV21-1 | TGTGCCAGCAGCAAAGAGGGCGCGAACACTGAAGCTTTCTTT | CASSKEGANTEAFF
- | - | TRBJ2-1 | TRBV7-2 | TGTGCCAGCAGCCGCCTTGGAAATGAGCAGTTCTTC | CASSRLGNEQFF
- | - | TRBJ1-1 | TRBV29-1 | TGCAGCGTTCGGAGAGAGAACACTGAAGCTTTCTTT | CSVRRENTEAFF
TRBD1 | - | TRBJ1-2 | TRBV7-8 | TGTGCCAGCAGCCTGGACAGGGAGCCAACTTCCTATGGCTACACCTTC | CASSLDREPTSYGYTF
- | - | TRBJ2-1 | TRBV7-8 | TGTGCCAGCAGCTTAGCTGGTTTACACGCACTATCCTACAATGAGCAGTTCTTC | CASSLAGLHALSYNEQFF
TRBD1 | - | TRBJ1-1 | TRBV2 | TGTGCCAGCAGCGGACAGGGGTTAATGAACACTGAAGCTTTCTTT | CASSGQGLMNTEAFF
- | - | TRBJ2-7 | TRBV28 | TGTGCCAGCAGTTCCCCGGACTTTAAGCAGTACTTC | CASSSPDFKQYF
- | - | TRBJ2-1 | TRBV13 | TGTGCCAGCAGCTTAGGGGGGAGGTCAAACAATGAGCAGTTCTTC | CASSLGGRSNNEQFF
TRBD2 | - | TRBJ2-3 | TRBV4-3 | TGCGCCAGCAGCCTATTAGCGGGGCCCACAACACGTCTAGATACGCAGTATTTT | CASSLLAGPTTRLDTQYF
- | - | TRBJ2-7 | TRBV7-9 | TGTGCCAGCAGCTTACAGAGAACCTACGAGCAGTACTTC | CASSLQRTYEQYF
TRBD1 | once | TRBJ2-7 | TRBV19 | TGTGCCAGTAGTACAACTACAGGGGGTAGCTACGAGCAGTACTTC | CASSTTTGGSYEQYF
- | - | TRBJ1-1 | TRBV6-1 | TGTGCCAGCAGTGAAGAGCTGAACACTGAAGCTTTCTTT | CASSEELNTEAFF
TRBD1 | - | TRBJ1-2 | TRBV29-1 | TGCAGCGCCATAGACAGGGGGCGGTTGGTCTCCGATGGCTACACCTTC | CSAIDRGRLVSDGYTF
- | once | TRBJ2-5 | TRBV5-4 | TGTGCCAGCAGCTTTGGGGGAGTTGAGACCCAGTACTTC | CASSFGGVETQYF
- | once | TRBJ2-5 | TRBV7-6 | TGTGCCAGCAGCTTAGGGAGTGGTAGCAGGGAAGAGACCCAGTACTTC | CASSLGSGSREETQYF
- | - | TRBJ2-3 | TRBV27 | TGTGCCAGCAGTTTCGGGGTGACGCAGTATTTT | CASSFGVTQYF
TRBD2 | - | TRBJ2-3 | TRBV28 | TGTGCCAGCAGCCGGACGCGGGGGTCCGACACAGATACGCAGTATTTT | CASSRTRGSDTDTQYF
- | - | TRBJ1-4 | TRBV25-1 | TGTGCCAGCAGTGACAGCTATAGGGAAAAACTGTTTTTT | CASSDSYREKLFF
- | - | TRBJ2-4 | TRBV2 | TGTGCCAGCAGAGTTGTCGGAAACATTCAGTACTTC | CASRVVGNIQYF
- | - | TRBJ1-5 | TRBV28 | TGTGCCAGCAGTTTTTTGAGGAATCAGCCCCAGCATTTT | CASSFLRNQPQHF
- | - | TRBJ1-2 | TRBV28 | TGTGCCAGCAGTTTATCCTCCGGCAGGGGAAGAGGCTACACCTTC | CASSLSSGRGRGYTF
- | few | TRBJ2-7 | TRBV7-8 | TGTGCCAGCAGCTCCCGTAGGGCCAGGGTGGGCAACGAGCAGTACTTC | CASSSRRARVGNEQYF
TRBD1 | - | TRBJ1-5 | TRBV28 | TGTGCCAGCAGTTTCACAGGGGCCAAGCCCCAGCATTTT | CASSFTGAKPQHF
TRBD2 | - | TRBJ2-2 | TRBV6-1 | TGTGCCAGCAGAGTGACTAGCGGGACCTCCGGGGAGCTGTTTTTT | CASRVTSGTSGELFF
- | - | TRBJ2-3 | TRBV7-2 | TGTGCCAGCACCGCCCAGAGAGGGAGCACAGATACGCAGTATTTT | CASTAQRGSTDTQYF
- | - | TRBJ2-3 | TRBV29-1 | TGCAGTGCTGTTGGGGCAGATACGCAGTATTTT | CSAVGADTQYF
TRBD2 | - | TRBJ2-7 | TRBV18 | TGTGCCAGCTCACCACTTGGACAGGGGACTAGCGGGAGCTACGAGCAGTACTTC | CASSPLGQGTSGSYEQYF
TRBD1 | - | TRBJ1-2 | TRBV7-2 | TGTGCCAGCAGCTTAGTGTCAGGGGGCGCGTGGTATGGCTACACCTTC | CASSLVSGGAWYGYTF
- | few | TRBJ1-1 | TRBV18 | TGTGCCAGCTCACCGGGAGGGGGAGTAATGAACACTGAAGCTTTCTTT | CASSPGGGVMNTEAFF
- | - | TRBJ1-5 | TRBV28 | TGTGCCAGCAGTCCTGGAGGACCCTGGGATCAGCCCCAGCATTTT | CASSPGGPWDQPQHF
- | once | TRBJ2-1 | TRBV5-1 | TGCGCCAGCAGCGCAGGGAAGGAGAATGAGCAGTTCTTC | CASSAGKENEQFF
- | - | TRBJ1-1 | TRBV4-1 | TGCGCCAGCAGCCAAACCGGCTTGAACACTGAAGCTTTCTTT | CASSQTGLNTEAFF
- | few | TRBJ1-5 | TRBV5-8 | TGTGCCAGCAGCCCGTACAATCAGCCCCAGCATTTT | CASSPYNQPQHF
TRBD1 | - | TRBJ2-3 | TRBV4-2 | TGTGCCAGCAGCCTAAAGCCGGGACAGGGGTCAGATACGCAGTATTTT | CASSLKPGQGSDTQYF
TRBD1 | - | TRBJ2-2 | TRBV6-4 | TGTGCCAGCACCCCGACAGGGGCCGGGACCGGGGAGCTGTTTTTT | CASTPTGAGTGELFF
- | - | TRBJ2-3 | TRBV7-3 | TGTGCCAGCAGACCGCCCGGACGAGATACGCAGTATTTT | CASRPPGRDTQYF
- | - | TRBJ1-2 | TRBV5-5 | TGTGCCAGCAGCTTGGATTACGGTCTTGGCTACACCTTC | CASSLDYGLGYTF
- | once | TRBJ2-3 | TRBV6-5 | TGTGCCAGCAGTTACTCGAGTAGACTAAATACGCAGTATTTT | CASSYSSRLNTQYF
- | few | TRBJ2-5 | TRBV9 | TGTGCCAGCAGCGTAGCGGGACTCCTAGAAGAGACCCAGTACTTC | CASSVAGLLEETQYF
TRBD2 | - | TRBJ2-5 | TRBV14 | TGTGCCAGCAGCCATCTGGGAGGGGAGACCCAGTACTTC | CASSHLGGETQYF
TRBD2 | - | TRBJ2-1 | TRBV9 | TGTGCCAGCGGGGGAAGCGGGAGCTCCTACAATGAGCAGTTCTTC | CASGGSGSSYNEQFF
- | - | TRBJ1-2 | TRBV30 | TGTGCCTGGAGGGCAGTTAACTATGGCTACACCTTC | CAWRAVNYGYTF
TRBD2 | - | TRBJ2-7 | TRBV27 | TGTGCCAGCAGTTTCGGACTAGCGGGAGTGGGAGAGCAGTACTTC | CASSFGLAGVGEQYF
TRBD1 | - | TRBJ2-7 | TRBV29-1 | TGCAGCGTGGGACAGCCCTCCTACGAGCAGTACTTC | CSVGQPSYEQYF
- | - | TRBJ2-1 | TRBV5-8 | TGTGCCATTCACGTGGACTACAATGAGCAGTTCTTC | CAIHVDYNEQFF
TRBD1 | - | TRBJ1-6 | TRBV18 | TGTGCCAGCTCACCGCTGGACAGGGGGCGAGATTCACCCCTCCACTTT | CASSPLDRGRDSPLHF
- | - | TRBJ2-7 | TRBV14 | TGTGCCAGCAGCCAAGTTGCGGGACATACCTACGAGCAGTACTTC | CASSQVAGHTYEQYF
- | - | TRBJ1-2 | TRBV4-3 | TGCGCCAGCAGCCAAGATCAGGGTGTAGGTGGCTACACCTTC | CASSQDQGVGGYTF
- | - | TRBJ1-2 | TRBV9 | TGTGCCAGCAGCGTAGCGAGGACGGGGGACGGATATGGCTACACCTTC | CASSVARTGDGYGYTF
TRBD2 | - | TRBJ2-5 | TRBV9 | TGTGCCAGCAGCCTCAGACTAGCGGGGGGGCAAGAGACCCAGTACTTC | CASSLRLAGGQETQYF
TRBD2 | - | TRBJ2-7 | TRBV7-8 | TGTGCCAGCAGCTATGGGGGCACGGCGGGGGGGCCGATGCTCTACGAGCAGTACTTC | CASSYGGTAGGPMLYEQYF
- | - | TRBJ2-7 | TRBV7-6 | TGTGCCAGCAGCCCAAGGCCCCTCTACGAGCAGTACTTC | CASSPRPLYEQYF
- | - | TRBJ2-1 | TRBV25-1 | TGTGCCAGCAGTCCTGGGCGGCGGCAGTTCTTC | CASSPGRRQFF
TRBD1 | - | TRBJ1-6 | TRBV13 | TGTGCCAGCAGCTCCGGGACAGTCGGGCCTAATTCACCCCTCCACTTT | CASSSGTVGPNSPLHF
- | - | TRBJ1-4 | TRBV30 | TGTGCCTGGAGTGGGGGACTGCCGGGAGAAAAACTGTTTTTT | CAWSGGLPGEKLFF